This note documents a single T cell receptor (beta chain) sequence. The data were taken from a study of blood T cell repertoires in COVID-19. Study details: Sources were T cells, B-cell-depleted T cells, or PBMCs; the material itself was cDNA or gDNA.

The protocol was immunoSEQ multiplex PCR, while the TCRdb copy is restricted to in-frame clones and leaves out a portion. The sample has 300,000 to 450,000 clones; 70% to 90% are singletons. Germline V gives CDR1 LGHNT, CDR2 FRNRAP. The CDR3 runs 15 residues. Trimming cost V 7 bases and J 5 bases; bases outside gene matches: 8. The chain combines TRBV12-5 with TRBJ2-3; 11 nucleotides agree with TRBD2. The sample consisted of peripheral blood. The source is a human donor in a cohort sampled during active COVID-19. CDR3 sequence: CASVAGTSGGDTQYF. The CDR3 DNA follows: TGTGCTAGTGTAGCAGGGACTAGCGGTGGAGATACGCAGTATTTT.